The entry below gives a single T cell receptor (beta chain) sequence along with its context. This sample is part of a study of beta chain features in type 1 diabetes. V dropped 5 bases and J dropped 7; count of bases not matched to a gene: 4. Germline V gene data show CDR1 as SEHNR and CDR2 as FQNEAQ (reference sequence). CDR3 length equals 15 residues. cDNA synthesis used the whole RNA isolate, giving expressed TCRB sequences. TCRdb's table, derived via immunoSEQ multiplex PCR, lists solely in-frame clones and lacks some. The repertoire has 350,000 to 450,000 clones, less than 15% of them found once; the top ten carry under 0.02%.

This rearrangement joins TRBV7-9 to TRBJ2-1; TRBD2 aligns across 14 bases. Sequences were obtained from naive CD4+ T cells from blood. The TCR comes from a woman aged 18 to 35 in good health. The CDR3 region is CASSRRTSGRNEQFF. CDR3 nucleotides: TGTGCCAGCAGCAGGCGGACTAGCGGGAGGAATGAGCAGTTCTTC.